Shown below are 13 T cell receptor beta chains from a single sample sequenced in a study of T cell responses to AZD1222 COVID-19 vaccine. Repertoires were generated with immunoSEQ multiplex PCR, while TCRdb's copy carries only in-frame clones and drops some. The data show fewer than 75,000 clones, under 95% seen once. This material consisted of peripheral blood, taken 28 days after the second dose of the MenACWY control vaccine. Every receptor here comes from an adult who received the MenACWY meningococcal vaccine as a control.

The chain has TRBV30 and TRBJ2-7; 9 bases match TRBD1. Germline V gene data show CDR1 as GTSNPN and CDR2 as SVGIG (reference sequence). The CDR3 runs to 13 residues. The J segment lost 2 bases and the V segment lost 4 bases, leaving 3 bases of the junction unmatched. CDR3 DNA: TGTGCCTGGATGGGACAGGGCACCTACGAGCAGTACTTC. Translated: CAWMGQGTYEQYF.

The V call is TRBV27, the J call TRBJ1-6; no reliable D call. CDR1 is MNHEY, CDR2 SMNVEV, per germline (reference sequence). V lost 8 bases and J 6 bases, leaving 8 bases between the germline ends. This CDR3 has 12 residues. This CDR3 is CASSAINSPLHF. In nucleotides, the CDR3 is TGTGCCAGCTCCGCAATTAATTCACCCCTCCACTTT.

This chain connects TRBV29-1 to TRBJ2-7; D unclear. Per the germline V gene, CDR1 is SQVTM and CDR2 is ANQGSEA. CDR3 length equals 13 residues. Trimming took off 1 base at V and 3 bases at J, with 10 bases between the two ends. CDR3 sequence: CSVEAGMGYEQYF. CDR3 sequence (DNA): TGCAGCGTTGAAGCCGGCATGGGCTACGAGCAGTACTTC.

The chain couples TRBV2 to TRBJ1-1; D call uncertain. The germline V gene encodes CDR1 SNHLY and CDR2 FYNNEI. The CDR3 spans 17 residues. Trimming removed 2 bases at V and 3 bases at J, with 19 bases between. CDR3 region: CASSERFGWRSDTEAFF. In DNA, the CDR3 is TGTGCCAGCAGTGAAAGGTTCGGCTGGAGATCAGACACTGAAGCTTTCTTT.

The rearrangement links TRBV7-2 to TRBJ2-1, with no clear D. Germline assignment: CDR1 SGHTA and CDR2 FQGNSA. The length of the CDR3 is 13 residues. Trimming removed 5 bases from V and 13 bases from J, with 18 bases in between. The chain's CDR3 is CASSPGISASQFF. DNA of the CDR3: TGTGCCAGCAGCCCAGGAATATCGGCTAGTCAGTTCTTC.

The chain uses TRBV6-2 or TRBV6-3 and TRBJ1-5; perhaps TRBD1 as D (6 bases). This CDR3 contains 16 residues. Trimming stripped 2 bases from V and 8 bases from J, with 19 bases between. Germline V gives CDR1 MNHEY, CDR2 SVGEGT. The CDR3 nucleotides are TGTGCCAGCAGTTACCAAACAGGGAACCTCGGGAAGCCCCAGCATTTT. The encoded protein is CASSYQTGNLGKPQHF.

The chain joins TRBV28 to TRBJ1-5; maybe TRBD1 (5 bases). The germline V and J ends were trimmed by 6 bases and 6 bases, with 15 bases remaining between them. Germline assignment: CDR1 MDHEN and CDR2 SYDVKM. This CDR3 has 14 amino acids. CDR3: CASSLMGGGQPQHF. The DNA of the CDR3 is TGTGCCAGCAGCCTAATGGGGGGGGGTCAGCCCCAGCATTTT.

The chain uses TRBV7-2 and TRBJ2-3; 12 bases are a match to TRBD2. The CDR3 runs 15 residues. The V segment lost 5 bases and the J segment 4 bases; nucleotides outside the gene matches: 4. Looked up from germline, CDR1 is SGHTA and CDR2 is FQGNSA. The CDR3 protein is CASSPPSGRADTQYF. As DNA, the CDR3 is TGTGCCAGCAGCCCCCCTAGCGGGAGGGCAGATACGCAGTATTTT.

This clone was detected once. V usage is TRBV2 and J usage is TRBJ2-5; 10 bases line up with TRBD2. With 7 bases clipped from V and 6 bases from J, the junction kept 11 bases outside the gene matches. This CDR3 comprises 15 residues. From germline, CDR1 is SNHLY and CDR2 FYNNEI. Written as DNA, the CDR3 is TGTGCCAGCACCGAGGGGCCTAGCGGGAGACAGACCCAGTACTTC. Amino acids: CASTEGPSGRQTQYF. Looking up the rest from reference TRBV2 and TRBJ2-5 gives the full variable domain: EPEVTQTPSHQVTQMGQEVILRCVPISNHLYFYWYRQILGQKVEFLVSFYNNEISEKSEIFDDQFSVERPDGSNFTLKIRSTKLEDSAMYFCASTEGPSGRQTQYFGPGTRLLVL.

The CDR3 is CASRRTRSGQAGELFF. The CDR3 region has the DNA TGCGCCAGCAGGAGGACGAGGTCGGGCCAGGCCGGGGAGCTGTTTTTT. V and J are TRBV10-2 and TRBJ2-2; D gene unclear. V lost 6 bases to trimming and J lost 6 bases, with 20 bases between them. Germline loops: CDR1 WSHSY, CDR2 SAAADI. There are 16 residues in the CDR3.

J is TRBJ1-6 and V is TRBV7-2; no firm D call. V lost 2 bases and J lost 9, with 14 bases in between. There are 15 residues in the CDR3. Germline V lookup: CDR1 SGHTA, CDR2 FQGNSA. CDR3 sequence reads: CASSLYGGPSSPLHF. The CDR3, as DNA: TGTGCCAGCAGCTTATATGGAGGGCCTAGTTCACCCCTCCACTTT.

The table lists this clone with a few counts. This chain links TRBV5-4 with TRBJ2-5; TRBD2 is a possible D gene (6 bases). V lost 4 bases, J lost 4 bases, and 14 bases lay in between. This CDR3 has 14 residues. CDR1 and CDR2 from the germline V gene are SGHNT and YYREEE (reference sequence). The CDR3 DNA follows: TGTGCCAGCAGCCGGGGGACGGCTGCAGAGACCCAGTACTTC. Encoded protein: CASSRGTAAETQYF.

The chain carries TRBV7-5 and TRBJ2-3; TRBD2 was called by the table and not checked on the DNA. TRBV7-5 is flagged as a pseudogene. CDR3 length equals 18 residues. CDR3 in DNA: TGTGTCAGAAGCTTAGCGCGGCAGGGAGGTTGCGTTGAGGATACGCAGTATTTT. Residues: CVRSLARQGGCVEDTQYF.